What follows are 21 T cell receptor beta chains derived from one specimen sequenced in a study of a mutant IDH1 vaccine in newly diagnosed glioma. Libraries were prepared by immunoSEQ multiplex PCR; TCRdb keeps only in-frame clonotypes and omits some of them. The profile shows fewer than 40,000 clones, 75% to 95% of them singletons. No antigen is known for these receptors. Indicated time point: week 47, end of study. In the vaccine, a single dose held 300 ug of the mutant IDH1 20-mer peptide, along with topical imiquimod. The source was PBMCs, collected from a glioma patient whose treatment included an IDH1 peptide vaccine. All receptors derive from a woman aged 40 to 55 with glioma.

V is TRBV2 and J is TRBJ2-1; D is uncertain. Per germline, CDR1 SNHLY and CDR2 FYNNEI. The CDR3 totals 12 residues. V gave up 6 bases and J gave up 14 bases, with 17 bases separating them. CDR3 sequence (DNA): TGTGCCAGCAGCGGCCCCCGTATCGAGAAGTTCTTC. Translated: CASSGPRIEKFF.

The rearrangement links TRBV10-3 to TRBJ2-7; 13 bases are a match to TRBD2. CDR3 length equals 16 residues. J lost 2 bases, V lost 10 bases, and 11 bases had no gene match. Germline CDR1 ENHRY, CDR2 SYGVKD. The CDR3 protein is CATGTSGASRAYEQYF. CDR3 nucleotide sequence: TGTGCCACCGGGACTAGCGGGGCGTCAAGGGCCTACGAGCAGTACTTC.

This sequence joins TRBV7-9 and TRBJ1-5, with a weak D call TRBD1 (6 bases). The germline gives CDR1 SEHNR, CDR2 FQNEAQ (reference sequence). The ends were cut back, 0 bases at V and 3 bases at J, with 9 bases in the middle. There are 15 residues in the CDR3. The CDR3 region is CASSLAGGFNQPQHF. CDR3 nucleotides: TGTGCCAGCAGCTTAGCAGGGGGTTTCAATCAGCCCCAGCATTTT.

The chain employs TRBV7-2 and TRBJ2-5; D tentatively reads TRBD1 or TRBD2 (5 bases each). Trimming stripped 5 bases from V and 4 bases from J, with 17 bases between. The CDR3 loop spans 15 amino acids. Germline assignment: CDR1 SGHTA and CDR2 FQGNSA. Here the CDR3 reads CASSLTTGPRETQYF. Written as DNA, the CDR3 is TGTGCCAGCAGCCTAACCACGGGGCCGCGAGAGACCCAGTACTTC.

The chain employs TRBV15 and TRBJ2-7; maybe TRBD1 (6 bases). V shed 0 bases and J shed 4 bases, with 10 bases lying between them. Germline CDR1 reads LNHNV; CDR2 reads YYDKDF (reference sequence). The CDR3 totals 14 residues. The CDR3 nucleotides are TGTGCCACCAGCAGAGAAAGAGGGGGATACGAGCAGTACTTC. Encoded protein: CATSRERGGYEQYF.

CDR3 in amino acids: CASYEGGNEKLFF. Here the CDR3 DNA reads TGTGCCAGCTACGAGGGGGGGAATGAAAAACTGTTTTTT. The chain combines TRBV6-6 with TRBJ1-4; a weak D match, TRBD1 (6 bases). CDR1 MNHNY and CDR2 SVGAGI come from the germline V gene (reference sequence). V lost 8 bases to trimming and J lost 5 bases, with 12 bases between them. The CDR3 has 13 amino acids.

This clone occurred once. This chain joins TRBV5-5 and TRBJ1-1; the D is unclear. The CDR3 contains 13 residues. V was pared by 0 bases and J by 4 bases, with 7 bases between. The germline V gene encodes CDR1 SGHKS and CDR2 YYEKEE (reference sequence). CDR3: CASSLGGGTEAFF. CDR3 in DNA: TGTGCCAGCAGCTTGGGTGGCGGCACTGAAGCTTTCTTT.

V is TRBV6-5 and J is TRBJ2-7; the D gene is possibly TRBD2 (5 bases). V lost 5 bases, J lost 4 bases, and 15 bases lay in between. Looked up from germline, CDR1 is MNHEY and CDR2 is SVGAGI. The CDR3 sequence is 14 residues long. The CDR3 DNA sequence: TGTGCCAGCAGTCCGGGATACTCGTGGTACGAGCAGTACTTC. This encodes CASSPGYSWYEQYF.

The table lists this clone with a few counts. CDR3: CSGTRPSEAFF. Written as DNA, the CDR3 is TGCAGCGGAACCAGGCCATCTGAAGCTTTCTTT. The V and J genes are TRBV29-1 and TRBJ1-1; D gene uncertain. There are 11 residues in the CDR3. Germline V gives CDR1 SQVTM, CDR2 ANQGSEA. The ends were cut back, 7 bases at V and 6 bases at J, with 12 bases in the middle.

The chain couples TRBV7-8 to TRBJ1-5; no firm D call. The CDR3 is 13 residues long. The V end lost 1 base, the J end lost 8 bases, and 9 bases lay between the germline ends. Germline CDR1 is SGHVS and CDR2 is FQNEAQ. CDR3 DNA: TGTGCCAGCAGCTTAGACACGTTGGAGCCCCAGCATTTT. This sequence encodes CASSLDTLEPQHF.

CDR3 DNA: TGTGCCAGCAGCTTGGGAAGGGGTCGAGGAAACACCATATATTTT. Amino acids: CASSLGRGRGNTIYF. V is TRBV5-6 and J is TRBJ1-3; D possibly corresponds to TRBD1 (5 bases). V lost 0 bases to trimming and J lost 4 bases, with 11 bases between them. CDR3 length: 15 residues. Germline loops: CDR1 SGHDT, CDR2 YYEEEE.

The J gene is TRBJ1-2, the V gene TRBV5-1; TRBD1 is a possible D gene (5 bases). V lost 7 bases and J 4 bases, leaving 20 bases between the germline ends. The CDR3 has 15 amino acids. Looked up from germline, CDR1 is SGHRS and CDR2 is YFSETQ. For the CDR3, the DNA is TGCGCCAGCGCCACCACGGCGGGGGGTGGCTATGGCTACACCTTC. Translated, it gives CASATTAGGGYGYTF.

The CDR3 loop reads CASSTTGMANYGYTF. CDR3 nucleotides: TGTGCCAGTAGTACAACAGGGATGGCCAACTATGGCTACACCTTC. The V call is TRBV19, the J call TRBJ1-2; D might be TRBD1 (6 bases). Looked up from germline, CDR1 is LNHDA and CDR2 is SQIVND (reference sequence). Trimming cost V 4 bases and J 2 bases, with 14 bases left between them. The CDR3 extends over 15 amino acids.

This chain uses TRBV6-5 with TRBJ2-1, with TRBD1 as a possible D gene (6 bases). Germline lookup yields CDR1 MNHEY and CDR2 SVGAGI. V was trimmed by 0 bases and J by 3 bases, leaving 6 bases between them. This CDR3 has 14 amino acids. The chain's CDR3 is CASSYSDSYNEQFF. DNA for the CDR3: TGTGCCAGCAGTTACTCGGACAGCTACAATGAGCAGTTCTTC.

J is TRBJ1-4 and V is TRBV28, with D unresolved. CDR1 is MDHEN, CDR2 SYDVKM, per germline. The CDR3 runs to 15 residues. V was pared by 6 bases and J by 0 bases, with 11 bases between. The CDR3 region is CASSFVGATNEKLFF. In DNA form, the CDR3 reads TGTGCCAGCAGCTTTGTCGGGGCAACTAATGAAAAACTGTTTTTT.

The V gene is TRBV4-3, the J gene TRBJ1-1, with D possibly matching TRBD1 (6 bases). In germline, CDR1 is LGHNA, CDR2 YSLEER. The CDR3 has 14 amino acids. V shed 0 bases and J shed 6 bases, with 11 bases lying between them. DNA of the CDR3: TGCGCCAGCAGCCAAGAACAGGGATGGTCTGAAGCTTTCTTT. This gives the protein CASSQEQGWSEAFF.

The chain couples TRBV5-1 to TRBJ2-1; D gene unclear. The germline CDR1 and CDR2 sequences are SGHRS and YFSETQ. Trimming removed 4 bases from V and 6 bases from J, with 11 bases in between. The CDR3 has 13 amino acids. The CDR3 reads CASSPPPFNEQFF. The CDR3 coding sequence is TGCGCCAGCAGCCCCCCTCCGTTCAATGAGCAGTTCTTC.

The rearrangement uses TRBV30 and TRBJ1-5; tentatively, D is TRBD1 (5 bases). CDR1 and CDR2 (germline): GTSNPN, SVGIG (reference sequence). The CDR3 is 14 residues long. Deletions cut 1 base from V and 3 bases from J, with 10 bases between. Written as DNA, the CDR3 is TGTGCCTGGAGTGAGGGGCAGGTCAATCAGCCCCAGCATTTT. Translated: CAWSEGQVNQPQHF.

The V call is TRBV11-3, the J call TRBJ2-1; D remains unclear. The CDR3 is 12 residues long. Trimming stripped 1 base from V and 6 bases from J, with 4 bases between. Germline-derived CDR1 and CDR2 are SGHNT and YENEEA. The CDR3 coding sequence is TGTGCCAGCAGCTTAGGAGCCAATGAGCAGTTCTTC. The encoded protein is CASSLGANEQFF.

V is TRBV4-1 and J is TRBJ1-1, with D unclear. Germline V lookup: CDR1 MGHRA, CDR2 YSYEKL. The V gene lost 4 bases and the J gene lost 1 base, with 7 bases spanning the gap. The CDR3 length is 13 residues. CDR3 loop: CASSPSENTEAFF. DNA for the CDR3: TGCGCCAGCAGCCCTAGCGAGAACACTGAAGCTTTCTTT.

CDR3 protein: CASSIGLEWGELFF. The CDR3 nucleotides are TGTGCCAGTAGTATAGGTCTTGAGTGGGGGGAGCTGTTTTTT. The genes are TRBV19 and TRBJ2-2; D not certain. The CDR3 has 14 amino acids. Per germline, CDR1 LNHDA and CDR2 SQIVND (reference sequence). V was cut by 1 base and J by 8 bases, with 11 bases left in between.